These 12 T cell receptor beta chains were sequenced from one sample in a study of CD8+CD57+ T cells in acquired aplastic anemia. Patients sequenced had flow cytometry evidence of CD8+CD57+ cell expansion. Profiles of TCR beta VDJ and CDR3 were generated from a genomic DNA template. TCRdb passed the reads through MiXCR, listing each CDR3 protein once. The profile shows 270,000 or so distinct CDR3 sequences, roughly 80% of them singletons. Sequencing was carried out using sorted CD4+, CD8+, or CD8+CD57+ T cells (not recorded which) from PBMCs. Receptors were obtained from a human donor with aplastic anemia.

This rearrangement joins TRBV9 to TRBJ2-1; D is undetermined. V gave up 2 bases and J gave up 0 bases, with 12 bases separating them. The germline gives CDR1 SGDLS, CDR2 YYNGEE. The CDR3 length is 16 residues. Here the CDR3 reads CASSVFRSSSYNEQFF. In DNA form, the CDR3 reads TGTGCCAGCAGCGTGTTCAGGAGCAGCTCCTACAATGAGCAGTTCTTC.

The CDR3 region has the DNA TGTGCCAGCAGCTCCCAGACTAACGGGACAGCCCACGAGCAGTACGTC. Its translation is CASSSQTNGTAHEQYV. This chain links TRBV7-9 with TRBJ2-7; TRBD1 matches at 7 bases. Germline V gene lookup returns CDR1 SEHNR and CDR2 FQNEAQ (reference sequence). This CDR3 region has 16 residues. The V gene end was trimmed by 4 bases and the J gene end by 5 bases; junction bases not matched to a gene: 14.

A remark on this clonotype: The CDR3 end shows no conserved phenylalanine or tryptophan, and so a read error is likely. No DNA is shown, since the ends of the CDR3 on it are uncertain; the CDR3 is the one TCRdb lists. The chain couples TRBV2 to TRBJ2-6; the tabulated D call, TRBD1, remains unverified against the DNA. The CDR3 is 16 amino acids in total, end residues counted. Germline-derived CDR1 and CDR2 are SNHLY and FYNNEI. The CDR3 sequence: CASGDAGTYTQYFVPG.

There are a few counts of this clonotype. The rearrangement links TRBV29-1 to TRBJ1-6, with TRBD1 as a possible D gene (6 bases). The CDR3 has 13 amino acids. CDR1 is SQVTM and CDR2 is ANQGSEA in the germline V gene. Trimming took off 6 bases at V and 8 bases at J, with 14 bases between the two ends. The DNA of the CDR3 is TGCAGCGTAGCACAGGGAAGGGATTCACCCCTCCACTTT. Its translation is CSVAQGRDSPLHF.

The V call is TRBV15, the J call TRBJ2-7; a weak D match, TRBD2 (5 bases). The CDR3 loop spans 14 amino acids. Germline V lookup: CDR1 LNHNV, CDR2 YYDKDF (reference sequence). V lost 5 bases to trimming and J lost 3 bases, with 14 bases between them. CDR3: CATSGGQRNYEQYF. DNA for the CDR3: TGTGCCACCAGCGGCGGGCAGCGAAACTACGAGCAGTACTTC. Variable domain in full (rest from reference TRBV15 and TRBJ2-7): DAMVIQNPRYQVTQFGKPVTLSCSQTLNHNVMYWYQQKSSQAPKLLFHYYDKDFNNEADTPDNFQSRRPNTSFCFLDIRSPGLGDTAMYLCATSGGQRNYEQYFGPGTRLTVT.

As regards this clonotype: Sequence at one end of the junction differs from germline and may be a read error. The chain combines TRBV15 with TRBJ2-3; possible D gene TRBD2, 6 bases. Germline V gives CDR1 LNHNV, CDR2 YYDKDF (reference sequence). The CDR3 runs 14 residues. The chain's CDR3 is CASSFGGGPYTQYF. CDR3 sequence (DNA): TGTGCCAGCAGCTTCGGGGGAGGTCCCTATACGCAGTATTTT.

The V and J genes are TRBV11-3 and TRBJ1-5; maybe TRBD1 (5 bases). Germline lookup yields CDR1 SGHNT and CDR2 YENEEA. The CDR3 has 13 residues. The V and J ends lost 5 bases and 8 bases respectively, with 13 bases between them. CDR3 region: CASSQELTEPQHF. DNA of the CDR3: TGTGCCAGCAGCCAAGAACTGACAGAGCCCCAGCATTTT.

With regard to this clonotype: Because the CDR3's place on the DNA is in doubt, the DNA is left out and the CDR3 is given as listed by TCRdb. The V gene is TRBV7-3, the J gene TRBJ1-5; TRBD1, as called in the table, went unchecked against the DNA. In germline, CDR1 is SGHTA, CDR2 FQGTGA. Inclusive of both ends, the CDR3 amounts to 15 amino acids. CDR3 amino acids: CASSFGPGAPAFWHF.

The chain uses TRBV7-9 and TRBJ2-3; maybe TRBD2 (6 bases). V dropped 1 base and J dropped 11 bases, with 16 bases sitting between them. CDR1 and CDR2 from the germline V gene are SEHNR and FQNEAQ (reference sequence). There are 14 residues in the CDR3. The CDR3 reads CASSLVGGQLMQYF. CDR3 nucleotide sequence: TGTGCCAGCAGCTTAGTGGGAGGTCAGCTGATGCAGTATTTT.

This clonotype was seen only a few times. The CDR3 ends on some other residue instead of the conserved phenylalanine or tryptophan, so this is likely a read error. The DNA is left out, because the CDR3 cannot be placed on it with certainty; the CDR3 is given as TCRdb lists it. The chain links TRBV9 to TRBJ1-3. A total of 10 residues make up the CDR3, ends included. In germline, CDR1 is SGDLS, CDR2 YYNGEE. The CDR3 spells CASSGEAGNT.

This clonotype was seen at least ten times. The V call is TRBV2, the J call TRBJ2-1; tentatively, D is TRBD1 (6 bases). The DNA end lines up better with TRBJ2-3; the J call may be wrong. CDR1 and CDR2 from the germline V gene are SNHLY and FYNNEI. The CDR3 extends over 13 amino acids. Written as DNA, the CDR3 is TGTGCCAGCGGGGATGGGGGCACCCATAAGCAGTATTTT. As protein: CASGDGGTHKQYF.

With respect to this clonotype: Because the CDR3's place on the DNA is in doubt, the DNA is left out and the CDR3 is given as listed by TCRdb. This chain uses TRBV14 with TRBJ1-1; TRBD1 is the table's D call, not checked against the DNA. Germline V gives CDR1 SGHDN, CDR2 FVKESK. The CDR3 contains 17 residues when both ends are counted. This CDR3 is CASSVQGWLHLRSEAFF.